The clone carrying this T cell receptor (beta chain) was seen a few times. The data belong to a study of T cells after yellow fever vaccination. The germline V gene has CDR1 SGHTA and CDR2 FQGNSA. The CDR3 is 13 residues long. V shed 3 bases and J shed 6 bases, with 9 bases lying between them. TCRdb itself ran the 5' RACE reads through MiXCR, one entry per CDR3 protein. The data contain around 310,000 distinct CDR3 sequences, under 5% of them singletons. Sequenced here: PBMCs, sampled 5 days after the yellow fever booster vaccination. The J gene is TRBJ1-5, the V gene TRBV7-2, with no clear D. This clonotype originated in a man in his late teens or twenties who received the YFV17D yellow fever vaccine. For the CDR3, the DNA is TGTGCCAGCAGCTTTCTGTCGGGTCAGCCCCAGCATTTT. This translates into CASSFLSGQPQHF.